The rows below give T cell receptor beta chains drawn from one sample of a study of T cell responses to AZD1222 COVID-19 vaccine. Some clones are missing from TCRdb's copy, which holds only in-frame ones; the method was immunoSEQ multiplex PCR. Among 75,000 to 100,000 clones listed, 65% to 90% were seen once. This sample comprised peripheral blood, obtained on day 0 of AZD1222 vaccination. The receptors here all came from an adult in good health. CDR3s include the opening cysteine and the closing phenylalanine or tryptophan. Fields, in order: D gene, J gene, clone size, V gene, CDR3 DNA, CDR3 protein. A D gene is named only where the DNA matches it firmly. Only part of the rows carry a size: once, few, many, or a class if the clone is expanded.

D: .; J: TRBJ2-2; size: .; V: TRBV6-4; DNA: TGTGCCAGCAGTGACTCGGCTAGCAGGGACACCGGGGAGCTGTTTTTT; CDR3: CASSDSASRDTGELFF
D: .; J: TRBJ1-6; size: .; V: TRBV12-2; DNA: TGTGCAAGTCGGCACCGGAATAATTCACCCCTCCACTTT; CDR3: CASRHRNNSPLHF
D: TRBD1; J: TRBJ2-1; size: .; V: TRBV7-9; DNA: TGTGCCAGCAGCTTAAGACAGGGGACCTACAATGAGCAGTTCTTC; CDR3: CASSLRQGTYNEQFF
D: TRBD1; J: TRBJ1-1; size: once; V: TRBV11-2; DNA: TGTGCCAGCAGCCATGACAGGGATTTCGCTGAAGCTTTCTTT; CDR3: CASSHDRDFAEAFF
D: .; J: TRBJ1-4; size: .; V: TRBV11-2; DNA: TGTGCCAGCAGCACTTGGACAGAGGGCACTAATGAAAAACTGTTTTTT; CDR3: CASSTWTEGTNEKLFF
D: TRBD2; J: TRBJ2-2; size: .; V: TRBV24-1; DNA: TGTGCCACCAGTGGCGGGAGTGGGGAGCTGTTTTTT; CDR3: CATSGGSGELFF
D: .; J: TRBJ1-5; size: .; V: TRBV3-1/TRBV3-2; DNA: TGTGCCAGCAGCCCCAGGGGCAGTAGCAATCAGCCCCAGCATTTT; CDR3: CASSPRGSSNQPQHF
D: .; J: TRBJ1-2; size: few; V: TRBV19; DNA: TGTGCCAGTAGTATCGTGTGGCAGGGAACAAATGGCTACACCTTC; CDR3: CASSIVWQGTNGYTF
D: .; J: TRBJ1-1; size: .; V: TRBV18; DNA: TGTGCCAGCTCACCAAATCAGGGGGAAGCTTTCTTT; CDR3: CASSPNQGEAFF
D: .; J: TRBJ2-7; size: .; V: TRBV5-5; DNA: TGTGCCAGCAGCTTGGTTCAGGGCAATCCCCTCTACGAGCAGTACTTC; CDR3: CASSLVQGNPLYEQYF
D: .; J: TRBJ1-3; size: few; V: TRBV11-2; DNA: TGTGCCAGCAGTGGTGTCTCTGGAAACACCATATATTTT; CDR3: CASSGVSGNTIYF
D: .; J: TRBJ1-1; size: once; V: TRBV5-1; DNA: TGCGCCAGCAGTTCCTATCTGAACACTGAAGCTTTCTTT; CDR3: CASSSYLNTEAFF
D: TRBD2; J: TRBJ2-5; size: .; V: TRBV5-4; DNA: TGTGCCAGCAGCTTGGGTTTAGCGGGGGAGCAAGAGACCCAGTACTTC; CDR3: CASSLGLAGEQETQYF
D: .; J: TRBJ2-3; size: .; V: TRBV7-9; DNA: TGTGCCAGCAGCTCTCCGGGGGAAGGGGCAGATACGCAGTATTTT; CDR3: CASSSPGEGADTQYF
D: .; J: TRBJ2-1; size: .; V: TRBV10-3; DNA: TGTGCCATCAGTGGGTCTAGCGATTCCTACTACAATGAGCAGTTCTTC; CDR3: CAISGSSDSYYNEQFF
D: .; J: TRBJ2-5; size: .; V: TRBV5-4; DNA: TGTGCCAGCAGCTTACCTCCGGGACGAAAAGAAGAGACCCAGTACTTC; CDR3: CASSLPPGRKEETQYF
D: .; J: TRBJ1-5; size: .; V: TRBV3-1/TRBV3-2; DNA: TGTGCCAGCAGCCAAGAGGGGGCCAGCAATCAGCCCCAGCATTTT; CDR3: CASSQEGASNQPQHF
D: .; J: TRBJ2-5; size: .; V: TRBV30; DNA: TGTGCCTGGAGTGGCTTCGGGCGAGAGACCCAGTACTTC; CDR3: CAWSGFGRETQYF
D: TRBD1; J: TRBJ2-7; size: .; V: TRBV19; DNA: TGTGCCAGTCAACCGAAGGACAGGGGGTTTAGCGGCAGCTCCTACGAGCAGTACTTC; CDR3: CASQPKDRGFSGSSYEQYF
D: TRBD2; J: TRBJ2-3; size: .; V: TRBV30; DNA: TGTGCCTGGGAAACGGGACTAGCGGGAGGGCCTAGTTATACGCAGTATTTT; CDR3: CAWETGLAGGPSYTQYF
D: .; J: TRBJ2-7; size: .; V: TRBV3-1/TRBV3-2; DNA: TGTGCCAGCAGCCAAGATCAGGGGTTCGACGAGCAGTACTTC; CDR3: CASSQDQGFDEQYF
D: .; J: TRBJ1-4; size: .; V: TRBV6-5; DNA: TGTGCCAGCAGAAGAGGACAGTATGAAAAACTGTTTTTT; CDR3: CASRRGQYEKLFF
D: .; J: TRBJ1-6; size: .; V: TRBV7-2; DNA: TGTGCCAGCAGCTTAGTGGTAGATTCACCCCTCCACTTT; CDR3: CASSLVVDSPLHF
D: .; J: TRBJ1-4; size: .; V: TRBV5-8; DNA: TGTGCCAGCAGCTTCGAGGTTACCCCTGCAACTAATGAAAAACTGTTTTTT; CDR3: CASSFEVTPATNEKLFF
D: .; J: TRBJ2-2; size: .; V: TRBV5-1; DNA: TGCGCCAGCAGCTTGGAGGGCGCGAACACCGGGGAGCTGTTTTTT; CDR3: CASSLEGANTGELFF
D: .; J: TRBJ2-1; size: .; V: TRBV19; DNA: TGTGCCAGTAGTAAAGAAGCGGGTTCCTCCTACAATGAGCAGTTCTTC; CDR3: CASSKEAGSSYNEQFF
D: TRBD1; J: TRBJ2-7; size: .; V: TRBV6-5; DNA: TGTGCCAGCAGGAGGGACAGGTTATCCTACGAGCAGTACTTC; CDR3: CASRRDRLSYEQYF
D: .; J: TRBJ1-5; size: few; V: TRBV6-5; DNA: TGTGCCAGCAGCCACGGGGGCGGGGGCTTTCAGCCCCAGCATTTT; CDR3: CASSHGGGGFQPQHF
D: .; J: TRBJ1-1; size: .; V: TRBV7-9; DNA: TGTGCCAGCAGCTTAGTGCGGGGATCCAACACTGAAGCTTTCTTT; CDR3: CASSLVRGSNTEAFF
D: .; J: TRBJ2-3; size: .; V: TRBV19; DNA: TGTGCCAGTAGTATCGAACGTACAGATACGCAGTATTTT; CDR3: CASSIERTDTQYF